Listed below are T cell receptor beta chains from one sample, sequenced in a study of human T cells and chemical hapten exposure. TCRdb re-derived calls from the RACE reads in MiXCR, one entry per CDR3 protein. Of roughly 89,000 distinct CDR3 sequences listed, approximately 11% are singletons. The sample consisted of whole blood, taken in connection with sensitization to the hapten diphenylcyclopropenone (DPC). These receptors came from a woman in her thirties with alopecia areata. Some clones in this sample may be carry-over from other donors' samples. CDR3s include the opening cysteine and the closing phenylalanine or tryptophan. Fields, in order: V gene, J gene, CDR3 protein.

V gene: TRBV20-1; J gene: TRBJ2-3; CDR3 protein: CSALRDRGPDTQYF
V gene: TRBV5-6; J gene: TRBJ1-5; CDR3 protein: CASSLPAGPQHF
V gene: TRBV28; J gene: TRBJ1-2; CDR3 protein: CASSTGALNYGYTF
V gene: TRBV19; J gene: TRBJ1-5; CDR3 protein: CASSMAYRSSNQPQHF
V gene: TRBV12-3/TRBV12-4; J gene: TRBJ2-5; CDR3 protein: CASSLVRETQYF
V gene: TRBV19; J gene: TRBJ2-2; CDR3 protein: CASSIGGPTGELFF
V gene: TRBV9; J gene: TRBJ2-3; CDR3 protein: CASSVGALAGGPGDTQYF
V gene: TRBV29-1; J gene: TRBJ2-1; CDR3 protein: CSVAERLAGGDEQFF
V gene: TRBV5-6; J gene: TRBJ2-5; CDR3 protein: CASSRGEVETQYF
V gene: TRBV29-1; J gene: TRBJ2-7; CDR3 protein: CSVDNTYEQYF
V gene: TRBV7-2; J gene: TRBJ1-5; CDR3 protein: CASSPGRGAGQPQHF
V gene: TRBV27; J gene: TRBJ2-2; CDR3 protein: CASRLGALTGELFF
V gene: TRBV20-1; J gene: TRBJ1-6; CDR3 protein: CSTREGVNSPLHF
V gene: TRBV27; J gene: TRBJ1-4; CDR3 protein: CASSGTGTNEKLFF
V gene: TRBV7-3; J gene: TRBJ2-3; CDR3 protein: CASSFQGGATDTQYF
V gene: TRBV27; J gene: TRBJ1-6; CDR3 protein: CASSLRDYSPLHF
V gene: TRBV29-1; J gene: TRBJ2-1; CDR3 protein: CSVGTGSGREQFF
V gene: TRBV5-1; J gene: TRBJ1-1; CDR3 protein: CASRRTGDDAFF
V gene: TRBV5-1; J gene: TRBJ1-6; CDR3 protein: CASSSWTENSPLHF
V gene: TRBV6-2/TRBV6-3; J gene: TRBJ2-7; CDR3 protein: CATNFFGSATRQYF
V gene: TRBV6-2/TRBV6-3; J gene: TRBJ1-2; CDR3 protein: CASSYTAYYGYTF
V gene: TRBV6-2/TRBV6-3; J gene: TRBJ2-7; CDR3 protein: CASSYTPTEHIKSYEQYF
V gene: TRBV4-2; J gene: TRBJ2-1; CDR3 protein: CASSQGTSGIGGSNEQFF